This T cell receptor beta chain is from a study of molecular identifiers for immune sequencing clone quantification. CDR1 is SGHTA and CDR2 is FQGNSA in the germline V gene. CDR3 length: 13 amino acids. Libraries of bulk TCR were made by previously described methods (with listed TCR primers). TCRdb used MiXCR to reprocess the PCR reads, holding one entry per CDR3 protein. The repertoire holds over 550,000 distinct CDR3 sequences, with about 25% as singletons. In its sample, this clonotype was seen many times. An end of the junction does not agree with germline; a read error may underlie this. The sequencing input was naive CD8+ T cells from blood, with Jurkat cell RNA spiked in. Subset noted: FACS-sorted CD8+CD4-CCR7+CD45RA+ naive T cells. The receptor was derived from a human donor in good health. Some libraries in this study had Jurkat cell RNA spiked in. J is TRBJ1-3 and V is TRBV7-2; D ambiguous. As DNA, the CDR3 is TGTGCCAGCAGCTTAGGATTACAGCGACATGAAAATTTT. It is translated as CASSLGLQRHENF.